The 28 T cell receptor beta chains given below trace back to one sample, sequenced in a study of blood T cells in healthy people across ages. For the second PCR, which ran for about 6 to 12 cycles, a sample-barcoded 5' primer and a J-beta primer mix were used. TCRdb ran MiXCR on the 5' RACE reads and lists one entry per CDR3 protein. The sample has more than 1.4 million distinct CDR3 sequences, roughly 45% seen once. The material sequenced was blood. All receptors derive from a woman in her late teens or twenties in good health.

This clonotype was seen a handful of times. The V and J genes are TRBV9 and TRBJ1-5, with no clear D. The CDR3 totals 14 residues. Trimming stripped 3 bases from V and 8 bases from J, with 15 bases between. Germline CDR1 is SGDLS and CDR2 is YYNGEE. The chain's CDR3 is CASSALDGIEPQHF. The CDR3 DNA follows: TGTGCCAGCAGCGCACTGGACGGTATTGAGCCCCAGCATTTT.

This clonotype was found many times. The V gene is TRBV29-1, the J gene TRBJ1-2; a possible D gene is TRBD1 (5 bases). The germline V gene has CDR1 SQVTM and CDR2 ANQGSEA. V was clipped by 3 bases and J by 1 base, with 15 bases between them. CDR3 length: 15 residues. CDR3 protein: CSVELRQGVNYGYTF. CDR3 in DNA: TGCAGCGTTGAGTTAAGGCAGGGAGTTAACTATGGCTACACCTTC.

This clonotype was picked up a small number of times. The rearrangement uses TRBV11-2 and TRBJ1-2; a weak D match, TRBD1 (5 bases). From germline, CDR1 is SGHAT and CDR2 FQNNGV. Trimming removed 5 bases at V and 6 bases at J, with 13 bases between. This CDR3 spans 13 amino acids. CDR3 DNA: TGTGCCAGCAGCCAACAGGTTTCTCATGGCTACACCTTC. Translation: CASSQQVSHGYTF.

This chain links TRBV20-1 with TRBJ2-7, with TRBD1 identical over 8 bases. The germline gives CDR1 DFQATT, CDR2 SNEGSKA (reference sequence). With 2 bases clipped from V and 1 base from J, the junction kept 7 bases outside the gene matches. The CDR3 has 15 amino acids. The CDR3 DNA reads TGCAGTGCTAGACCCCCGGGACAGGTTTCCTACGAGCAGTACTTC. Translating it yields CSARPPGQVSYEQYF.

This sequence joins TRBV6-6 and TRBJ1-1, with a weak D call TRBD1 (5 bases). CDR3 size: 12 residues. V lost 5 bases and J 5 bases, leaving 9 bases between the germline ends. Germline CDR1 is MNHNY and CDR2 is SVGAGI (reference sequence). The CDR3 reads CASSGDRTEAFF. DNA for the CDR3: TGTGCCAGCAGTGGGGACCGGACTGAAGCTTTCTTT.

The chain couples TRBV29-1 to TRBJ2-3; 10 bases agree with TRBD2. This CDR3 has 14 residues. V lost 6 bases, J lost 0 bases, and 3 bases stayed unmatched. Germline CDR1 SQVTM, CDR2 ANQGSEA. The CDR3 nucleotides read TGCAGCGTGGAGGGACTAGCGAGCACAGATACGCAGTATTTT. Protein sequence: CSVEGLASTDTQYF.

This clonotype was seen a few times. CDR3 DNA sequence: TGTGCCAGCAGCCAGTTCTACGAGCAGTACTTC. Amino acids: CASSQFYEQYF. The chain uses TRBV14 and TRBJ2-7; no reliable D call. V lost 3 bases and J 3 bases, leaving 3 bases between the germline ends. This CDR3 has 11 amino acids. Germline CDR1 reads SGHDN; CDR2 reads FVKESK.

The rearrangement joins TRBV7-2 to TRBJ2-7; 10 positions agree with TRBD1. The CDR3 has 13 residues. Germline lookup yields CDR1 SGHTA and CDR2 FQGNSA. V trimming: 8 bases; J trimming: 3 bases; junction bases outside the gene matches: 4. The CDR3 region has the DNA TGTGCCAGCGGCCGGACAGGGGGCTACGAGCAGTACTTC. Amino acid sequence: CASGRTGGYEQYF. Filled out from reference TRBV7-2 and TRBJ2-7, the complete variable domain reads GAGVSQSPSNKVTEKGKDVELRCDPISGHTALYWYRQSLGQGLEFLIYFQGNSAPDKSGLPSDRFSAERTGGSVSTLTIQRTQQEDSAVYLCASGRTGGYEQYFGPGTRLTVT.

J is TRBJ2-5 and V is TRBV4-3; D is undetermined. The CDR3 is 15 amino acids. In germline, CDR1 is LGHNA, CDR2 YSLEER. V was cut by 0 bases and J by 1 base, with 9 bases left in between. CDR3 in amino acids: CASSQDRAIQETQYF. As DNA, the CDR3 is TGCGCCAGCAGCCAAGATCGGGCTATCCAAGAGACCCAGTACTTC.

The V gene is TRBV7-4, the J gene TRBJ2-3; D ambiguous. V lost 4 bases, J lost 5 bases, and 16 bases lay in between. Germline V CDR1 and CDR2: SGHVT, SQSDAQ. The CDR3 contains 15 residues. CDR3 nucleotides: TGTGCCAGCAGCTCCCGCTACCGTTCCGGAGATACGCAGTATTTT. This codes for CASSSRYRSGDTQYF.

This clonotype was seen only a few times. The gene calls are TRBV12-3 or TRBV12-4 and TRBJ2-3, with unresolved D. This CDR3 is 14 amino acids long. Between the trimmed V and J ends, which lost 5 bases and 0 bases, there was a span of 9 bases. CDR3 sequence reads: CASSVQFSTDTQYF. CDR3 nucleotide sequence: TGTGCCAGCAGTGTACAGTTCAGCACAGATACGCAGTATTTT.

This clonotype appeared a few times. This sequence joins TRBV25-1 and TRBJ2-5; 7 nucleotides align to TRBD2. Germline trimming cut 11 bases from V and 1 base from J; bases unmatched to any gene: 4. Germline CDR1 reads MGHDK; CDR2 reads SYGVNS. The CDR3 totals 12 residues. In DNA form, the CDR3 reads TGTGCCGGGGGGGACGCCCAAGAGACCCAGTACTTC. Protein sequence: CAGGDAQETQYF.

This clonotype was seen more than once but under ten times. The V gene is TRBV12-3 or TRBV12-4, the J gene TRBJ2-1; D perhaps matches TRBD2 (6 bases). CDR3 size: 13 residues. V shed 8 bases and J shed 7 bases, with 15 bases lying between them. The CDR3 DNA follows: TGTGCCAGCCGGAGGGGTTTAAATAATGAGCAGTTCTTC. This gives the protein CASRRGLNNEQFF.

The J gene is TRBJ2-7, the V gene TRBV15, with unresolved D. V lost 0 bases and J lost 4, with 13 bases in between. This CDR3 comprises 15 residues. Germline V lookup: CDR1 LNHNV, CDR2 YYDKDF (reference sequence). As DNA, the CDR3 is TGTGCCACCAGCAGAGATGTGGGCAGTACGTACGAGCAGTACTTC. It yields the protein CATSRDVGSTYEQYF.

The chain is built from TRBV3-1 and TRBJ2-5; no clear D. The V gene lost 2 bases and the J gene lost 5 bases, with 12 bases spanning the gap. The V gene's germline CDR1 is LGHDT and CDR2 YNNKEL (reference sequence). The CDR3 loop spans 14 amino acids. For the CDR3, the DNA is TGTGCCAGCAGCCAACCGGATGGGGTCGAGACCCAGTACTTC. It specifies CASSQPDGVETQYF.

There are a few counts of this clonotype. V usage is TRBV6-1 and J usage is TRBJ2-3, with D possibly TRBD1 on 5 matching bases. Germline CDR1 reads MNHNS; CDR2 reads SASEGT. Between the trimmed V and J ends, which lost 2 bases and 5 bases, there was a span of 20 bases. The CDR3 is 17 amino acids. The CDR3 DNA is TGTGCCAGCAGTGAAATCCGTGGATGGGGCCTGGGAGATACGCAGTATTTT. This sequence encodes CASSEIRGWGLGDTQYF.

The chain uses TRBV7-9 and TRBJ2-3; TRBD1 agrees at 7 bases. Germline lookup yields CDR1 SEHNR and CDR2 FQNEAQ (reference sequence). V was pared by 6 bases and J by 0 bases, with 15 bases of the junction left unmatched. The CDR3 has 18 amino acids. CDR3 protein: CASSYTDRVISSTDTQYF. In DNA, the CDR3 is TGTGCCAGCAGTTACACCGACAGGGTCATTTCTAGCACAGATACGCAGTATTTT.

This chain uses TRBV20-1 with TRBJ1-1; the D is unclear. The CDR3 sequence is 11 residues long. Trimming shortened V by 5 bases and J by 1 base, and 5 bases separated the two germline ends. From germline, CDR1 is DFQATT and CDR2 SNEGSKA (reference sequence). The CDR3 coding sequence is TGCAGTGCTCTCTCGAACACTGAAGCTTTCTTT. It specifies CSALSNTEAFF.

This chain links TRBV20-1 with TRBJ2-2; no definite D call. The CDR3 extends over 13 amino acids. V was clipped by 6 bases and J by 3 bases, with 11 bases between them. Germline V CDR1 and CDR2: DFQATT, SNEGSKA (reference sequence). CDR3 loop: CSARTLDTGELFF. The DNA for the CDR3 is TGCAGTGCGAGAACGTTGGACACCGGGGAGCTGTTTTTT.

This clonotype appeared a single time. This chain joins TRBV5-6 and TRBJ2-5, with 12 bases lining up with TRBD1. The DNA matches TRBJ2-7 better at its end, which makes the J call doubtful. CDR3 length: 19 amino acids. The germline V gene has CDR1 SGHDT and CDR2 YYEEEE. The DNA for the CDR3 is TGTGCCAGCAGCTTGGTGGGACAGGGGGCCCACCTACCTTCCTACGAGCAGTACTTC. Translating gives CASSLVGQGAHLPSYEQYF.

About this clonotype itself: This could be a read error, since a much larger clone is one nucleotide away. This chain uses TRBV29-1 with TRBJ2-1, with D possibly TRBD2 on 6 matching bases. Germline V gene data show CDR1 as SQVTM and CDR2 as ANQGSEA. Trimming took off 1 base at V and 4 bases at J, with 11 bases between the two ends. The CDR3 spans 14 residues. The CDR3 sequence is CSVEGREVYNEQFF. For the CDR3, the DNA is TGCAGCGTTGAAGGCAGGGAGGTGTACAATGAGCAGTTCTTC.

The V call is TRBV20-1, the J call TRBJ2-1, with 8 positions matching TRBD2. Germline V gives CDR1 DFQATT, CDR2 SNEGSKA (reference sequence). The CDR3 totals 16 residues. V shed 0 bases and J 4 bases; nucleotides not matched to a gene: 8. The DNA for the CDR3 is TGCAGTGCTAGAGATCGGGAGGGGGGATCTTACAATGAGCAGTTCTTC. Translation gives CSARDREGGSYNEQFF.

J is TRBJ2-3 and V is TRBV5-1, with 14 bases identical to TRBD2. The CDR3 extends over 19 amino acids. The trim removed 4 bases at V and 1 base at J, leaving 11 bases unmatched. The germline gives CDR1 SGHRS, CDR2 YFSETQ. Here the CDR3 DNA reads TGCGCCAGCAGCGGCACCGGGACTAGCGGGGGTGTTGGCACAGATACGCAGTATTTT. Residues: CASSGTGTSGGVGTDTQYF.

V and J are TRBV21-1 and TRBJ2-1; no DNA check was done on the table's D call, TRBD2. TRBV21-1 constitutes a pseudogene. This CDR3 spans 17 amino acids. The CDR3 sequence is CASSAPGLAGVPNEQFF. In DNA form, the CDR3 reads TGTGCCAGCAGCGCGCCGGGACTAGCGGGAGTTCCGAATGAGCAGTTCTTC.

Concerning this clonotype itself: At one end, the junction sequence differs from germline, possibly due to a read error. This sequence joins TRBV12-3 or TRBV12-4 and TRBJ2-3; D is unresolved. The CDR3 contains 13 residues. CDR3: CASSPMSIDTQYF. The DNA of the CDR3 is TGTGCCAGCAGCCCCATGAGCATAGATACGCAGTATTTT.

The rearrangement joins TRBV10-3 to TRBJ2-7; D tentatively reads TRBD1 or TRBD2 (5 bases each). Trimming shortened V by 0 bases and J by 7 bases, and 25 bases separated the two germline ends. The CDR3 sequence is 18 residues long. Germline V CDR1 and CDR2: ENHRY, SYGVKD. This chain's CDR3 is CAISESLDRASMTGEQYF. CDR3 nucleotides: TGTGCCATCAGTGAGTCACTAGACAGAGCGTCGATGACTGGGGAGCAGTACTTC.

This clonotype was detected only a few times. The chain combines TRBV12-3 or TRBV12-4 with TRBJ2-7, with 7 nucleotides matching TRBD1. CDR3 size: 14 residues. V lost 6 bases and J lost 2; bases outside the gene matches: 7. The CDR3 sequence is CASRPTGTTYEQYF. In DNA, the CDR3 is TGTGCCAGCAGACCGACAGGGACCACCTACGAGCAGTACTTC.

This clonotype has only a few counts. This chain connects TRBV20-1 to TRBJ2-7, with D perhaps TRBD1 (5 bases). Germline V gives CDR1 DFQATT, CDR2 SNEGSKA (reference sequence). V lost 3 bases and J lost 0, with 9 bases in between. The CDR3 covers 13 residues. CDR3 amino acids: CSARDKSSYEQYF. In DNA, the CDR3 is TGCAGTGCTAGGGACAAGAGCTCCTACGAGCAGTACTTC.